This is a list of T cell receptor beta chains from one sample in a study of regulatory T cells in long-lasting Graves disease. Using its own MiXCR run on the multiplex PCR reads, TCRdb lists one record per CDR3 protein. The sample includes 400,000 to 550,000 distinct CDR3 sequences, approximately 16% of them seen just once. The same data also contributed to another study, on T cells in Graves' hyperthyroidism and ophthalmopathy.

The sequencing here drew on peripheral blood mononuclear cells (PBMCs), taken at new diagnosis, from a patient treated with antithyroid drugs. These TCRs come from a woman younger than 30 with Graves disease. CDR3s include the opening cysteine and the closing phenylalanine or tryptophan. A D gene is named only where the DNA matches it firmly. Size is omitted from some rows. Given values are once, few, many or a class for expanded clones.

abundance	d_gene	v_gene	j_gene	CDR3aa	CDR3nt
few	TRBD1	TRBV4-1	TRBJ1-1	CASSHRTGENTEAFF	TGCGCCAGCAGCCATCGGACAGGGGAGAACACTGAAGCTTTCTTT
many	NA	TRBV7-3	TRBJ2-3	CASSLGTGETDTQYF	TGTGCCAGCAGCTTAGGGACTGGCGAAACAGATACGCAGTATTTT
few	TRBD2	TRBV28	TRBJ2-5	CASIDTSGIKTQYF	TGTGCCAGCATTGATACTAGCGGGATTAAGACCCAGTACTTC
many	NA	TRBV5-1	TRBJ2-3	CASSLVGTDTQYF	TGTGCCAGCAGCTTAGTTGGCACAGATACGCAGTATTTT
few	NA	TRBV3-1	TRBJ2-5	CASNTLLTAGRQETQYF	TGTGCCAGCAACACCCTATTGACTGCGGGGCGGCAAGAGACCCAGTACTTC
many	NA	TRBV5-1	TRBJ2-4	CASSLEGYGNIQYF	TGCGCCAGCAGCTTGGAGGGTTATGGAAACATTCAGTACTTC
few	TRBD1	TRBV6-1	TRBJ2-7	CASRSGQGHREQYF	TGTGCCAGCAGAAGCGGACAGGGACATCGGGAGCAGTACTTC
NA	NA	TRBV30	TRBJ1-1	CAWSTKMGARVEAFF	TGTGCCTGGAGTACAAAAATGGGGGCGCGTGTAGAGGCTTTCTTT
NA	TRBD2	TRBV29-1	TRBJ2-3	CSTRSAGVVDTQYF	TGCAGCACCCGCTCGGCGGGAGTGGTAGATACGCAGTATTTT
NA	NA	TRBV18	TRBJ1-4	CASSPRTLSNEKLFF	TGTGCCAGCTCACCACGGACTCTCTCTAATGAAAAACTGTTTTTT
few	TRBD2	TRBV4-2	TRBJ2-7	CASSQDSGSSYEQYF	TGTGCCAGCAGCCAAGATAGCGGGAGCTCCTACGAGCAGTACTTC
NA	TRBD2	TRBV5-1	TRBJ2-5	CAGSPIAGEETQYF	TGCGCCGGCAGCCCAATAGCGGGAGAAGAGACCCAGTACTTC
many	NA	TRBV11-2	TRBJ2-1	CASSRQFGNEQFF	TGTGCCAGCAGCAGACAGTTCGGAAATGAGCAGTTCTTC
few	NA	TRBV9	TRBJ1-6	CASSVDEGSNSPLHF	TGTGCCAGCAGCGTAGATGAGGGTTCAAATTCACCCCTCCACTTT
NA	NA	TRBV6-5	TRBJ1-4	CASSYSEGVEKLFF	TGTGCCAGCAGTTATTCTGAAGGGGTAGAAAAACTGTTTTTT
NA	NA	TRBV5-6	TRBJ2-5	CASSFRQGGETQYF	TGTGCCAGCAGCTTCAGACAGGGAGGAGAGACCCAGTACTTC
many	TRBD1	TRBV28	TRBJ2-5	CASSVTGDTETQYF	TGTGCCAGCAGTGTAACAGGGGATACAGAGACCCAGTACTTC
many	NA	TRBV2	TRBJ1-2	CASSELKGTGYGYTF	TGTGCCAGCAGTGAACTCAAGGGGACCGGCTATGGCTACACCTTC
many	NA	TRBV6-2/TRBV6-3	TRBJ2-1	CASSPAGEPNEQFF	TGTGCCAGCAGCCCAGCCGGGGAGCCGAATGAGCAGTTCTTC
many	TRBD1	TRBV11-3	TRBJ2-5	CASSYRGLAWEQEETQYF	TGTGCCAGCAGCTACAGGGGGCTAGCCTGGGAACAAGAAGAGACCCAGTACTTC
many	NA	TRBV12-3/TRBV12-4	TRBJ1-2	CASSLSGAGGGYTF	TGTGCCAGCAGTTTATCAGGGGCAGGTGGTGGCTACACCTTC
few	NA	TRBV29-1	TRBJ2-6	CSVSSSGANVLTF	TGCAGCGTCTCCTCCTCTGGGGCCAACGTCCTGACTTTC
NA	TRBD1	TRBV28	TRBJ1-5	CASSLPTGGGGNQPQHF	TGTGCCAGCAGCTTACCCACAGGGGGCGGTGGCAATCAGCCCCAGCATTTT
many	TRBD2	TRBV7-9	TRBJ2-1	CASSFTSGGLGGGEQFF	TGTGCCAGCAGCTTCACTAGCGGGGGACTAGGGGGAGGTGAGCAGTTCTTC
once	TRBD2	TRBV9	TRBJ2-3	CASSFVAGVSGTDTQYF	TGTGCCAGCAGCTTCGTAGCGGGAGTAAGTGGCACAGATACGCAGTATTTT
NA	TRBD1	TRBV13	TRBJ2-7	CASSPKDRGYYEQYF	TGTGCCAGCAGCCCTAAGGACAGGGGATACTACGAGCAGTACTTC
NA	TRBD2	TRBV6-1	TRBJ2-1	CASSTGTSGRHPYNEQFF	TGTGCCAGCAGTACGGGGACTAGCGGGAGGCACCCCTACAATGAGCAGTTCTTC
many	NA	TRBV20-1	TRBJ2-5	CSAARLVWGLSETQYF	TGCAGTGCTGCCAGACTAGTTTGGGGGTTATCAGAGACCCAGTACTTC
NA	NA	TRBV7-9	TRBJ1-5	CASSQGGYSNQPQHF	TGTGCCAGCAGCCAGGGAGGATATAGCAATCAGCCCCAGCATTTT
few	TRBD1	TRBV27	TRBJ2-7	CASNLGAGGQGAYEQYF	TGTGCCAGCAACTTAGGGGCGGGCGGACAGGGGGCCTACGAGCAGTACTTC
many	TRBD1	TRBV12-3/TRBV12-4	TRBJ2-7	CASSPGDRLTYEQYF	TGTGCCAGCAGTCCCGGGGACAGACTAACCTACGAGCAGTACTTC
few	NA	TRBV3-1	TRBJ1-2	CASSHGSLAYGYTF	TGTGCCAGCAGCCACGGCTCCTTGGCCTATGGCTACACCTTC
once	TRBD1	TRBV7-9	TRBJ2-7	CASSTTGGQGTWEQYF	TGTGCCAGCAGCACCACTGGAGGACAGGGTACGTGGGAGCAGTACTTC
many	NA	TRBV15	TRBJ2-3	CATCRGRTDTQYF	TGTGCCACCTGTCGGGGTCGTACAGATACGCAGTATTTT
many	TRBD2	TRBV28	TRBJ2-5	CASSPGTSGRWGETQYF	TGTGCCAGCAGTCCCGGGACTAGCGGGAGATGGGGAGAGACCCAGTACTTC
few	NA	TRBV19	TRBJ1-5	CASSILIGRNQPQHF	TGTGCCAGTAGTATTCTGATTGGGCGTAATCAGCCCCAGCATTTT
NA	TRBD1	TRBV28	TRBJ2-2	CASTRQGESGELFF	TGTGCCAGCACAAGACAGGGGGAATCCGGGGAGCTGTTTTTT
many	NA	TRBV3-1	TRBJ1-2	CASSSGTVYGYTF	TGTGCCAGCAGCTCTGGGACGGTCTATGGCTACACCTTC
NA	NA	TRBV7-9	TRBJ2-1	CASSPYRGSITYNEQFF	TGTGCCAGCAGCCCCTACCGGGGCTCAATTACCTACAATGAGCAGTTCTTC
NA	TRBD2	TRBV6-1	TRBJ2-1	CASKAGVGNYEQFF	TGTGCCAGCAAGGCGGGAGTGGGGAACTATGAGCAGTTCTTC
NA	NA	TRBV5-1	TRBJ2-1	CASSLVATRNNEQFF	TGCGCCAGCAGCTTGGTAGCGACTCGGAACAATGAGCAGTTCTTC
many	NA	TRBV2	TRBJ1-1	CASSRKIPEAFF	TGTGCCAGCAGTAGGAAGATCCCTGAAGCTTTCTTT
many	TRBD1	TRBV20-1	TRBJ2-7	CSASPDRVSYEQYF	TGCAGTGCTAGCCCCGACAGGGTTAGCTACGAGCAGTACTTC
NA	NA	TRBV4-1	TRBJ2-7	CASSQLRSYEQYF	TGCGCCAGCAGCCAACTGCGCTCCTACGAGCAGTACTTC
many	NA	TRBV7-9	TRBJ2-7	CASSTNRRDSSYEQYF	TGTGCCAGCAGCACAAACCGCCGGGACTCCTCCTACGAGCAGTACTTC
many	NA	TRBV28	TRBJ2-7	CASSPPGSSREQYF	TGTGCCAGCAGCCCACCCGGGAGTTCTCGCGAGCAGTACTTC
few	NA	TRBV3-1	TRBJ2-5	CASSPKPGHPRETQYF	TGTGCCAGCAGCCCGAAGCCGGGACACCCGAGGGAGACCCAGTACTTC
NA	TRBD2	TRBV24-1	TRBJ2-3	CATSDRSGRASTDTQYF	TGTGCCACCAGTGATAGAAGCGGGAGAGCCAGCACAGATACGCAGTATTTT
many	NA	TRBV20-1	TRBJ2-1	CSARQLGHDSYNEQFF	TGCAGTGCTAGGCAACTAGGGCACGACTCCTACAATGAGCAGTTCTTC